A single TCR beta chain is shown here with its context. Enrollees, roughly 18 to 89 years old, lived in approximately 24 US areas. This entry belongs to a study of blood T cell repertoires in COVID-19. Study-wide background: Samples taken during acute and convalescent COVID-19 were collected in the United States, Italy and Spain.

V lost 1 base and J 6 bases, leaving 15 bases between the germline ends. Germline V CDR1 and CDR2: LNHNV, YYDKDF (reference sequence). The CDR3 is made up of 16 amino acids. TCRdb keeps only in-frame clones here, not all; method: immunoSEQ multiplex PCR. The table has 300,000 to 350,000 clones, roughly 88% seen once. This clonotype was sampled from a man aged 30-40 years who had recovered from COVID-19. J is TRBJ2-2 and V is TRBV15; D perhaps matches TRBD1 (6 bases). The sequencing sample was made of PBMCs or T cells enriched from blood (not recorded which). This chain's CDR3 is CATSRANRVGPGELFF. DNA of the CDR3: TGTGCCACCAGCAGAGCAAACAGGGTCGGTCCCGGGGAGCTGTTTTTT.